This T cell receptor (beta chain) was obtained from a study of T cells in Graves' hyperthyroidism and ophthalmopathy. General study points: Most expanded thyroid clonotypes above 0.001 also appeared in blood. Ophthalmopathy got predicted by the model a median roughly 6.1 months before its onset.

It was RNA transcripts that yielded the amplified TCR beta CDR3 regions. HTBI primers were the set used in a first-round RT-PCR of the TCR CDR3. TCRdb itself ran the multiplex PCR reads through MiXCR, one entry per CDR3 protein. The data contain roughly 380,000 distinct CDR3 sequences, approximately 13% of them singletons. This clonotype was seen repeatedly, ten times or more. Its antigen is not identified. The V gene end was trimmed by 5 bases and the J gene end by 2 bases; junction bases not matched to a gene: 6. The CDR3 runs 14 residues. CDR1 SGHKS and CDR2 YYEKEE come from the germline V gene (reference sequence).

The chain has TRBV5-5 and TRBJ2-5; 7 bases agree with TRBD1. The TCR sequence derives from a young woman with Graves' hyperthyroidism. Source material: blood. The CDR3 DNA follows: TGTGCCAGCAGAAATGACAGGGCGCAAGAGACCCAGTACTTC. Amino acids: CASRNDRAQETQYF.